The subject of this entry is one T cell receptor beta chain. The antigen remains undetermined. This CDR3 is also generated by other DNA sequences in the sample. Sequencing was performed with immunoSEQ multiplex PCR; in TCRdb, only in-frame clones are kept and a portion is missing. The data contain fewer than 3 million clones, 92% of them singletons. This record comes from a study of shared clonotypes between healthy human individuals. The CDR3 runs 16 residues. The V and J ends lost 0 bases and 7 bases, in that order; junction bases with no gene match: 5. Looked up from germline, CDR1 is SGHRS and CDR2 is YFSETQ. All the donors were Caucasian adults who lived in Nashville, Tennessee. Study outcomes and limitations: It was the few donors that limited the genetic and exposure-history diversity represented.

This TCR was recovered from a man younger than 35 in good health. Some clones in this sample may be carry-over from other donors' samples. Sequenced material: naive CD4+ T cells from PBMCs. Subset indicated: CD45RA+ positively selected. This rearrangement joins TRBV5-1 to TRBJ2-2; TRBD2 aligns across 11 bases. CDR3 loop: CASSLGLAGGVGELFF. The CDR3 DNA follows: TGCGCCAGCAGCTTGGGCCTAGCGGGAGGCGTCGGGGAGCTGTTTTTT.